The clone carrying this T cell receptor beta chain has a single count. Measured with immunoSEQ multiplex PCR; TCRdb has only the in-frame clones, and not every one. Of 95,000 to 100,000 clones in the sample, 87% were seen once. Stated time point: pretreatment peripheral blood. This entry belongs to a study of PD-L1 blockade in urothelial cancer. Study details: The study started patients on atezolizumab around 2014, giving 1,200 mg intravenously every 3 weeks. At 6 weeks and at 3 weeks (second dose) after treatment start, blood was analyzed.

Sample: PBMCs, taken around atezolizumab (anti-PD-L1) treatment. This clonotype was sampled from a man aged 55 to 69 with urothelial cancer.

The chain's CDR3 is CASSLRTGAPEAFF. The CDR3 DNA follows: TGCGCCAGCAGCCTTCGGACAGGGGCCCCTGAAGCTTTCTTT. The rearrangement joins TRBV4-1 to TRBJ1-1; TRBD1 matches 9 bases. Germline values: CDR1 MGHRA, CDR2 YSYEKL. The CDR3 is 14 amino acids. With V trimmed by 4 bases and J by 6 bases, 6 bases remained unmatched.